The 26 T cell receptor beta chains below were found in one sample sequenced in a study of regulatory T cells in long-lasting Graves disease. The time point denotes: newly diagnosed GD, antithyroid drugs for less than 3 months. PBMC RNA served as the TCR library source. Libraries of TCR beta came from iRepertoire HTBI primers plus Arm-PCR of CDR3 regions. Each CDR3 protein gets one entry after TCRdb re-called the multiplex PCR reads with MiXCR. This sample yields 440,000 or so distinct CDR3 sequences, of which around 17% are seen a single time; around 11% belongs to the top ten. This sample also appeared in a second study, on T cells in Graves' hyperthyroidism and ophthalmopathy.

The source material was peripheral blood mononuclear cells (PBMCs), sampled at new diagnosis, from a patient treated with antithyroid drugs. These receptors were collected from a woman aged 30 to 39 with Graves disease.

There are many counts of this clonotype. This chain connects TRBV20-1 to TRBJ1-1; maybe TRBD1 (6 bases). Per germline, CDR1 DFQATT and CDR2 SNEGSKA (reference sequence). This CDR3 has 13 residues. V lost 5 bases and J 3 bases, leaving 13 bases between the germline ends. The CDR3: CSAYQGTYTEAFF. The CDR3 DNA reads as TGCAGTGCTTATCAGGGGACCTACACTGAAGCTTTCTTT.

This clonotype has at least ten counts. The rearrangement uses TRBV24-1 and TRBJ2-3, with D possibly matching TRBD1 (5 bases). This CDR3 contains 15 residues. V lost 2 bases, J lost 2 bases, and 10 bases lay in between. Germline V CDR1 and CDR2: KGHDR, SFDVKD. The CDR3 bases are TGTGCCACCAGTGATTGGGGCAGCCCCACAGATACGCAGTATTTT. Translation gives CATSDWGSPTDTQYF.

This clonotype was seen more than once but under ten times. V and J are TRBV15 and TRBJ2-7, with 7 bases identical to TRBD1. Trimming cost V 4 bases and J 4 bases; bases outside gene matches: 10. There are 15 residues in the CDR3. Germline V lookup: CDR1 LNHNV, CDR2 YYDKDF (reference sequence). The CDR3 reads CATSNMGQIGYEQYF. The CDR3 DNA sequence: TGTGCCACCAGCAACATGGGACAGATAGGATACGAGCAGTACTTC.

The chain combines TRBV28 with TRBJ1-5; D remains ambiguous. The CDR3 contains 15 residues. Germline V lookup: CDR1 MDHEN, CDR2 SYDVKM. V shed 6 bases and J shed 2 bases, with 14 bases lying between them. CDR3 coding DNA: TGTGCCAGCAGCCCGACCCCCCTCCGCAATCAGCCCCAGCATTTT. It specifies CASSPTPLRNQPQHF.

The J gene is TRBJ2-1, the V gene TRBV12-3 or TRBV12-4; D is ambiguous. The CDR3 loop spans 18 amino acids. The ends were cut back, 3 bases at V and 4 bases at J, with 22 bases in the middle. This CDR3 reads CASSFYLGSDISYNEQFF. CDR3 nucleotides: TGTGCCAGCAGTTTTTACTTGGGCTCCGATATCTCTTACAATGAGCAGTTCTTC.

Many counts were recorded for this clonotype. The chain combines TRBV12-3 or TRBV12-4 with TRBJ2-2, with D possibly TRBD2 on 6 matching bases. Trimming shortened V by 4 bases and J by 7 bases, and 13 bases separated the two germline ends. The CDR3 consists of 14 residues. CDR3 amino acids: CASSSGLPVGELFF. For the CDR3, the DNA is TGTGCCAGCAGTTCGGGACTTCCTGTCGGGGAGCTGTTTTTT.

This clonotype came up a few times. This CDR3 fails to terminate in the conserved phenylalanine or tryptophan, so it likely reflects a read error. The CDR3 DNA is TGTGCCAGCTCATCCCAGGATTCTAACTATGGCTACACCCTC. Residues: CASSSQDSNYGYTL. The V gene is TRBV18, the J gene TRBJ1-2; D not certain. Trimming stripped 5 bases from V and 0 bases from J, with 10 bases between. This CDR3 has 14 residues. Germline V CDR1 and CDR2: KGHSH, LQKENI.

This chain links TRBV4-1 with TRBJ2-7, with a weak D call TRBD1 (7 bases). V lost 4 bases and J 4 bases, leaving 23 bases between the germline ends. Germline V gene lookup returns CDR1 MGHRA and CDR2 YSYEKL. This CDR3 has 17 amino acids. CDR3 bases: TGCGCCAGCAGCCGCGTCTCAGGGGGAGGCCAGGGATACGAGCAGTACTTC. Translating gives CASSRVSGGGQGYEQYF.

The J gene is TRBJ2-7, the V gene TRBV7-9, with 15 positions matching TRBD2. J was trimmed by 9 bases and V by 1 base; bases with no gene match: 7. Germline V gives CDR1 SEHNR, CDR2 FQNEAQ (reference sequence). The CDR3 is 16 amino acids. CDR3 sequence (DNA): TGTGCCAGCAGCTTAGTCGGGACTAGCGGGAGGAATTGGCAGTACTTC. It translates to CASSLVGTSGRNWQYF. Based on the CDR3 plus reference TRBV7-9 and TRBJ2-7, the full variable domain is DTGVSQNPRHKITKRGQNVTFRCDPISEHNRLYWYRQTLGQGPEFLTYFQNEAQLEKSRLLSDRFSAERPKGSFSTLEIQRTEQGDSAMYLCASSLVGTSGRNWQYFGPGTRLTVT.

J is TRBJ2-2 and V is TRBV27; 7 nucleotides agree with TRBD1. V shed 6 bases, J shed 1 base, and the junction held 5 bases outside the gene matches. CDR3 size: 15 residues. Germline values: CDR1 MNHEY, CDR2 SMNVEV (reference sequence). CDR3 DNA: TGTGCCAGCAGCCACGGGACAGTGAACACCGGGGAGCTGTTTTTT. Encoded protein: CASSHGTVNTGELFF.

This clonotype turned up a few times. The chain recombines TRBV10-2 with TRBJ2-2; D gene uncertain. Germline CDR1 and CDR2: WSHSY and SAAADI. The CDR3 covers 21 residues. V lost 2 bases to trimming and J lost 1 base, with 26 bases between them. CDR3 DNA: TGCGCCAGCAGTGAGCCAAGTCAGTATGGAACGGACCAAAAGAACACCGGGGAGCTGTTTTTT. It codes for CASSEPSQYGTDQKNTGELFF.

In this sample, this clonotype turned up many times. The chain joins TRBV7-2 to TRBJ2-1; D is unresolved. This CDR3 region has 12 residues. The V end lost 3 bases, the J end lost 6 bases, and 6 bases lay between the germline ends. In germline, CDR1 is SGHTA, CDR2 FQGNSA. The DNA for the CDR3 is TGTGCCAGCAGCTTTGTCCTCAATGAGCAGTTCTTC. Its protein product is CASSFVLNEQFF.

This clonotype was seen many times. CDR3 DNA sequence: TGTGCCAGCAGAGCCAGGGGCCTTGGGGCCAACGTCCTGACTTTC. Amino acid sequence: CASRARGLGANVLTF. The rearrangement links TRBV2 to TRBJ2-6, with D tentatively TRBD1 (6 bases). Germline assignment: CDR1 SNHLY and CDR2 FYNNEI. The CDR3 totals 15 residues. Trimming cost V 6 bases and J 3 bases, with 12 bases left between them.

This clonotype occurred many times. The V gene is TRBV12-3 or TRBV12-4, the J gene TRBJ2-6; D unclear. The CDR3 length is 16 residues. With 1 base removed from V and 0 bases from J, the gap between germline ends came to 7 bases. This CDR3 is CASSLGASSGANVLTF. The CDR3 coding sequence is TGTGCCAGCAGTTTAGGGGCCAGCTCTGGGGCCAACGTCCTGACTTTC.

The rearrangement joins TRBV6-2 or TRBV6-3 to TRBJ2-5; the match to TRBD2 covers 11 bases. This CDR3 contains 14 residues. Trimming removed 4 bases from V and 4 bases from J; junction bases left unmatched: 2. The germline CDR1 and CDR2 sequences are MNHEY and SVGEGT. The chain's CDR3 is CASSSTSGIETQYF. The CDR3 DNA reads TGTGCCAGCAGTTCGACTAGCGGGATAGAGACCCAGTACTTC.

This clonotype was recorded a few times. With a much larger clone just one base away, this may be a read error. The chain joins TRBV10-3 to TRBJ1-5; perhaps TRBD1 as D (5 bases). Trimming left V 8 bases short and J 0 bases short, with 8 bases between. The CDR3 extends over 13 amino acids. Germline-derived CDR1 and CDR2 are ENHRY and SYGVKD. This CDR3 is CAIGTVSNQPQHF. Here the CDR3 DNA reads TGTGCCATCGGGACGGTTAGCAATCAGCCCCAGCATTTT.

The V and J genes are TRBV5-1 and TRBJ1-1; perhaps TRBD1 as D (5 bases). Germline V gene sequence: CDR1 SGHRS, CDR2 YFSETQ. V lost 0 bases to trimming and J lost 5 bases, with 8 bases between them. The CDR3 runs to 13 residues. The CDR3 loop reads CASSLEGHTEAFF. CDR3 coding DNA: TGCGCCAGCAGCTTGGAGGGGCATACTGAAGCTTTCTTT.

The sample holds many counts of this clonotype. The chain joins TRBV20-1 to TRBJ1-1; D gene unclear. This CDR3 is built from 15 residues. CDR1 DFQATT and CDR2 SNEGSKA come from the germline V gene (reference sequence). Trimming left V 2 bases short and J 3 bases short, with 16 bases between. CDR3 nucleotide sequence: TGCAGTGCTAGAAGTCCTATAAGGGAGGACACTGAAGCTTTCTTT. Translated: CSARSPIREDTEAFF.

In its sample, this clonotype was seen a few times. This rearrangement joins TRBV27 to TRBJ2-4, with D maybe TRBD2 (6 bases). The CDR3 runs to 14 residues. Germline V gene data show CDR1 as MNHEY and CDR2 as SMNVEV (reference sequence). Trimming removed 5 bases at V and 8 bases at J, with 16 bases between. The CDR3 is CASSPRPREDIQYF. CDR3 DNA sequence: TGTGCCAGCAGTCCCCGCCCCAGGGAGGACATTCAGTACTTC.

At least ten counts were recorded for this clonotype. This chain joins TRBV3-1 and TRBJ2-4; D gene unclear. The CDR3 sequence is 16 residues long. Germline V lookup: CDR1 LGHDT, CDR2 YNNKEL (reference sequence). Trimming shortened V by 1 base and J by 0 bases, and 10 bases separated the two germline ends. The CDR3 sequence: CASSQGFRTAKNIQYF. The CDR3 DNA reads as TGTGCCAGCAGCCAAGGTTTTCGGACAGCCAAAAACATTCAGTACTTC.

This clonotype was seen a handful of times. The chain combines TRBV6-5 with TRBJ2-7; 10 bases map to TRBD2. The V segment lost 2 bases and the J segment 4 bases; nucleotides outside the gene matches: 14. CDR1 and CDR2 from the germline V gene are MNHEY and SVGAGI. The CDR3 extends over 18 amino acids. Here the CDR3 reads CASSYARPLAGESYEQYF. The CDR3, as DNA: TGTGCCAGCAGTTACGCGAGACCTCTAGCGGGAGAATCGTACGAGCAGTACTTC.

In the case of this clonotype: The junction departs from germline at one end; a sequencing error may be responsible. CDR3 in DNA: TGTGCCAGCAGCCCTTATAAAGGGGCCAACACCGGGGAGCTGTCTTTT. Translation gives CASSPYKGANTGELSF. The rearrangement links TRBV7-6 to TRBJ2-2; perhaps D is TRBD1 or TRBD2 (5 bases each). Germline loops: CDR1 SGHVS, CDR2 FNYEAQ. This CDR3 region has 16 residues.

This clonotype was counted many times. The chain has TRBV30 and TRBJ1-1; the D gene is possibly TRBD1 (5 bases). Germline V gene sequence: CDR1 GTSNPN, CDR2 SVGIG (reference sequence). The CDR3 sequence is 13 residues long. Trimming took off 3 bases at V and 3 bases at J, with 11 bases between the two ends. This CDR3 reads CAWRKRGDTEAFF. In DNA, the CDR3 is TGTGCCTGGAGGAAGAGGGGTGACACTGAAGCTTTCTTT.

The J gene is TRBJ2-7, the V gene TRBV7-3; 8 bases match TRBD2. Germline V gene lookup returns CDR1 SGHTA and CDR2 FQGTGA. V shed 5 bases and J 7 bases; nucleotides not matched to a gene: 10. CDR3 length: 14 amino acids. CDR3 region: CASSPGTRGLEQYF. Here the CDR3 DNA reads TGTGCCAGCAGCCCCGGGACTAGGGGCTTAGAGCAGTACTTC.

This clonotype occurred many times. V is TRBV6-2 or TRBV6-3 and J is TRBJ2-5; D is unclear. CDR1 and CDR2 (germline): MNHEY, SVGEGT. V lost 0 bases and J lost 2, with 7 bases in between. The CDR3 covers 14 residues. CDR3 bases: TGTGCCAGCAGTTACTCCGGCCCACAAGAGACCCAGTACTTC. It translates to CASSYSGPQETQYF.

CDR3 protein: CASSQPWDRVGEQYF. DNA for the CDR3: TGTGCCAGCAGTCAACCCTGGGACAGGGTGGGGGAGCAGTACTTC. The chain carries TRBV7-2 and TRBJ2-7, with 9 nucleotides matching TRBD1. The CDR3 extends over 15 amino acids. Germline V lookup: CDR1 SGHTA, CDR2 FQGNSA. V was pared by 6 bases and J by 7 bases, with 13 bases of the junction left unmatched. The whole variable domain, filled in from reference TRBV7-2 and TRBJ2-7, reads GAGVSQSPSNKVTEKGKDVELRCDPISGHTALYWYRQSLGQGLEFLIYFQGNSAPDKSGLPSDRFSAERTGGSVSTLTIQRTQQEDSAVYLCASSQPWDRVGEQYFGPGTRLTVT.